The 20 T cell receptor beta chains given below trace back to one sample, sequenced in a study of T cell responses to AZD1222 COVID-19 vaccine. Repertoires were generated with immunoSEQ multiplex PCR, while TCRdb's copy carries only in-frame clones and drops some. This sample has approximately 80,000 clones, with 80% to 90% found just once. Sequencing was performed on peripheral blood, taken 28 days after the second AZD1222 dose. Receptors originate from an adult who received the AZD1222 COVID-19 vaccine.

The rearrangement joins TRBV4-3 to TRBJ1-3; no firm D call. Germline CDR1 is LGHNA and CDR2 is YSLEER. Trimming pared 5 bases from V and 4 bases from J, leaving 6 bases between. The CDR3 loop spans 12 amino acids. The CDR3 reads CASSNRGNTIYF. The CDR3 bases are TGCGCCAGCAGCAACCGGGGAAACACCATATATTTT.

V and J are TRBV19 and TRBJ1-2; D perhaps matches TRBD1 (6 bases). V lost 7 bases and J 7 bases, leaving 19 bases between the germline ends. Germline CDR1 LNHDA, CDR2 SQIVND (reference sequence). The CDR3 has 14 amino acids. As DNA, the CDR3 is TGTGCCAGTATAAACAACAGGGTTAGGTCTGGCTACACCTTC. Encoded protein: CASINNRVRSGYTF.

The CDR3 bases are TGTGCCAGTAGTATGGGACAGGGGATTGAAAAACTGTTTTTT. Amino acid sequence: CASSMGQGIEKLFF. This chain connects TRBV19 to TRBJ1-4, with 10 bases identical to TRBD1. V shed 3 bases and J 7 bases; nucleotides not matched to a gene: 2. This CDR3 spans 14 amino acids. Germline CDR1 and CDR2: LNHDA and SQIVND (reference sequence). The entire variable domain, with the rest obtained from reference TRBV19 and TRBJ1-4, is as follows: DGGITQSPKYLFRKEGQNVTLSCEQNLNHDAMYWYRQDPGQGLRLIYYSQIVNDFQKGDIAEGYSVSREKKESFPLTVTSAQKNPTAFYLCASSMGQGIEKLFFGSGTQLSVL.

V gene TRBV5-1 combines with J gene TRBJ1-1, with TRBD1 matching 7 bases. The CDR3 sequence is 18 residues long. V lost 0 bases to trimming and J lost 0 bases; unmatched junction nucleotides: 11. Germline V gene sequence: CDR1 SGHRS, CDR2 YFSETQ. This chain's CDR3 is CASSLARTGKIMNTEAFF. The DNA for the CDR3 is TGCGCCAGCAGCTTGGCAAGGACAGGTAAAATCATGAACACTGAAGCTTTCTTT.

V is TRBV11-2 and J is TRBJ1-1, with D maybe TRBD1 (5 bases). Germline-derived CDR1 and CDR2 are SGHAT and FQNNGV. V dropped 2 bases and J dropped 5 bases, with 18 bases sitting between them. CDR3 length: 16 residues. CDR3 loop: CASSLFGAGSTTEAFF. The CDR3 region has the DNA TGTGCCAGCAGCTTATTCGGGGCAGGGAGCACGACTGAAGCTTTCTTT.

V usage is TRBV6-5 and J usage is TRBJ2-1; 9 bases agree with TRBD2. This CDR3 has 13 residues. Germline V gene data show CDR1 as MNHEY and CDR2 as SVGAGI. V was pared by 6 bases and J by 12 bases, with 9 bases of the junction left unmatched. CDR3 in DNA: TGTGCCAGCAGCGACACAGCGGGGGGCGGGCAGTTCTTC. Translating it yields CASSDTAGGGQFF.

This sequence joins TRBV2 and TRBJ2-3; the match to TRBD2 covers 9 bases. The ends lost 5 bases at V and 0 bases at J; junction bases unmatched: 6. The CDR3 length is 16 residues. Germline V lookup: CDR1 SNHLY, CDR2 FYNNEI. DNA of the CDR3: TGTGCCAGCAGTCTTGGCGGGAGGGGGAGCACAGATACGCAGTATTTT. This gives the protein CASSLGGRGSTDTQYF.

J is TRBJ2-3 and V is TRBV5-6; TRBD1 matches 9 bases. V was pared by 4 bases and J by 6 bases, with 12 bases of the junction left unmatched. This CDR3 is built from 16 residues. CDR1 is SGHDT and CDR2 is YYEEEE in the germline V gene. The CDR3 bases are TGTGCCAGCAGCGGCTTTGGACAGGGGTTGTCGGATACGCAGTATTTT. It specifies CASSGFGQGLSDTQYF.

The chain uses TRBV10-3 and TRBJ2-5; D is possibly TRBD1 (6 bases). V shed 9 bases and J shed 5 bases, with 22 bases lying between them. This CDR3 has 15 residues. Germline CDR1 is ENHRY and CDR2 is SYGVKD. CDR3 sequence (DNA): TGTGCCATTTCCTCCCGGGACACGAGTTCGGAGACCCAGTACTTC. It translates to CAISSRDTSSETQYF.

J is TRBJ2-5 and V is TRBV24-1; 9 bases match TRBD1. The CDR3 has 16 amino acids. Germline loops: CDR1 KGHDR, CDR2 SFDVKD. The junction had 6 bases not matched to a gene; V was cut back by 4 bases and J by 1 base. CDR3 in amino acids: CATSETGTGFQETQYF. The DNA for the CDR3 is TGTGCCACCAGTGAAACCGGGACAGGGTTCCAAGAGACCCAGTACTTC.

V and J are TRBV28 and TRBJ1-5, with 8 bases fitting TRBD1. The CDR3 sequence is 15 residues long. The germline V gene has CDR1 MDHEN and CDR2 SYDVKM. Losses at the gene ends were 7 bases for V and 6 bases for J; bases not matched to a gene: 11. In DNA, the CDR3 is TGTGCCAGCACCTCCGGACAGGGTGGCGGTCAGCCCCAGCATTTT. Amino acid sequence: CASTSGQGGGQPQHF.

The CDR3 loop is CASTRLHRGQPQHF. The DNA for the CDR3 is TGTGCCAGCACCCGTCTGCACAGGGGCCAGCCCCAGCATTTT. The chain carries TRBV2 and TRBJ1-5, with 7 bases aligning to TRBD1. Looked up from germline, CDR1 is SNHLY and CDR2 is FYNNEI. J lost 7 bases, V lost 7 bases, and 10 bases had no gene match. This CDR3 region has 14 residues.

The V call is TRBV5-1, the J call TRBJ2-5; D remains ambiguous. V lost 0 bases and J 4 bases, leaving 10 bases between the germline ends. Germline assignment: CDR1 SGHRS and CDR2 YFSETQ. The length of the CDR3 is 14 residues. The CDR3 here is CASSLGRGGETQYF. The CDR3 nucleotides are TGCGCCAGCAGCTTGGGCCGAGGCGGAGAGACCCAGTACTTC.

This clone was seen once. The J gene is TRBJ2-7, the V gene TRBV11-3, with TRBD1 matching over 7 bases. V dropped 5 bases and J dropped 1; count of bases not matched to a gene: 5. This CDR3 region has 14 residues. Per germline, CDR1 SGHNT and CDR2 YENEEA. The CDR3 DNA follows: TGTGCCAGCAGCCCGGGGACAGCGTCCTACGAGCAGTACGTC. This translates into CASSPGTASYEQYV.

The chain couples TRBV4-3 to TRBJ2-1; TRBD1 might be the D (6 bases). The V end was cut by 0 bases, the J end by 3 bases, with 18 bases between. This CDR3 comprises 18 residues. Per the germline V gene, CDR1 is LGHNA and CDR2 is YSLEER. The CDR3 nucleotides are TGCGCCAGCAGCCAAGATGGCCCTTCTGCAGGGGTCTACAATGAGCAGTTCTTC. Its protein is CASSQDGPSAGVYNEQFF.

The rearrangement links TRBV6-6 to TRBJ1-4, with D possibly TRBD1 on 5 matching bases. This CDR3 spans 13 amino acids. CDR1 is MNHNY and CDR2 is SVGAGI in the germline V gene (reference sequence). V was trimmed by 5 bases and J by 3 bases, leaving 7 bases between them. In nucleotides, the CDR3 is TGTGCCAGCAGTACAGGTGCTAATGAAAAACTGTTTTTT. The encoded protein is CASSTGANEKLFF.

The chain combines TRBV24-1 with TRBJ1-2; 7 bases are shared with TRBD1. CDR3 length: 16 amino acids. Germline lookup yields CDR1 KGHDR and CDR2 SFDVKD. V trimming: 3 bases; J trimming: 2 bases; junction bases outside the gene matches: 8. CDR3 nucleotide sequence: TGTGCCACCAGTGATAACAGGGGATACCCCAACTATGGCTACACCTTC. Amino acids: CATSDNRGYPNYGYTF.

The chain recombines TRBV12-3 or TRBV12-4 with TRBJ1-3; D gene uncertain. The CDR3 contains 12 residues. The V end lost 7 bases, the J end lost 3 bases, and 7 bases lay between the germline ends. Written as DNA, the CDR3 is TGTGCCAGCATCGTTCTTGGAAACACCATATATTTT. It codes for CASIVLGNTIYF.

This clone was recorded a few times. The chain recombines TRBV5-4 with TRBJ2-3, with D possibly called TRBD1 or TRBD2 (6 bases each). V was pared by 2 bases and J by 6 bases, with 16 bases between. The CDR3 loop spans 15 amino acids. The germline gives CDR1 SGHNT, CDR2 YYREEE (reference sequence). The DNA for the CDR3 is TGTGCCAGCAGCTTAGAAGGGGGAGGTTTTGATACGCAGTATTTT. Its protein product is CASSLEGGGFDTQYF.

This clone appeared a single time. The rearrangement links TRBV5-6 to TRBJ1-5; D gene ambiguous. Germline V gene lookup returns CDR1 SGHDT and CDR2 YYEEEE. The germline V and J ends were trimmed by 4 bases and 6 bases, with 17 bases remaining between them. The CDR3 length is 15 residues. The CDR3 here is CASSASNLRGQPQHF. In DNA, the CDR3 is TGTGCCAGCAGCGCGAGCAACTTACGGGGTCAGCCCCAGCATTTT.